This TCR beta chain stems from a study of T cells in Graves' hyperthyroidism and ophthalmopathy. Study background: Staff took peripheral blood when the initial diagnosis was made, before any treatment began.

The investigators amplified TCR beta CDR3 regions from RNA transcripts. Primed by the HTBI set, a first-round RT-PCR was run on the TCR CDR3. TCRdb ran MiXCR on the multiplex PCR reads and lists one entry per CDR3 protein. Among some 530,000 distinct CDR3 sequences, about 20% were seen once, and the ten largest hold approximately 49%. This clonotype was seen many times. With 6 bases clipped from V and 4 bases from J, the junction kept 5 bases outside the gene matches. The CDR3 length is 16 residues. Sample: blood. The receptor comes from a woman between 65 and 79 years old with Graves' ophthalmopathy. The gene calls are TRBV12-3 or TRBV12-4 and TRBJ2-1, with 14 bases that match TRBD2. Here the CDR3 DNA reads TGTGCCAGCAGCAAGACTAGCGGGAGGGCTTACAATGAGCAGTTCTTC. Translated: CASSKTSGRAYNEQFF.